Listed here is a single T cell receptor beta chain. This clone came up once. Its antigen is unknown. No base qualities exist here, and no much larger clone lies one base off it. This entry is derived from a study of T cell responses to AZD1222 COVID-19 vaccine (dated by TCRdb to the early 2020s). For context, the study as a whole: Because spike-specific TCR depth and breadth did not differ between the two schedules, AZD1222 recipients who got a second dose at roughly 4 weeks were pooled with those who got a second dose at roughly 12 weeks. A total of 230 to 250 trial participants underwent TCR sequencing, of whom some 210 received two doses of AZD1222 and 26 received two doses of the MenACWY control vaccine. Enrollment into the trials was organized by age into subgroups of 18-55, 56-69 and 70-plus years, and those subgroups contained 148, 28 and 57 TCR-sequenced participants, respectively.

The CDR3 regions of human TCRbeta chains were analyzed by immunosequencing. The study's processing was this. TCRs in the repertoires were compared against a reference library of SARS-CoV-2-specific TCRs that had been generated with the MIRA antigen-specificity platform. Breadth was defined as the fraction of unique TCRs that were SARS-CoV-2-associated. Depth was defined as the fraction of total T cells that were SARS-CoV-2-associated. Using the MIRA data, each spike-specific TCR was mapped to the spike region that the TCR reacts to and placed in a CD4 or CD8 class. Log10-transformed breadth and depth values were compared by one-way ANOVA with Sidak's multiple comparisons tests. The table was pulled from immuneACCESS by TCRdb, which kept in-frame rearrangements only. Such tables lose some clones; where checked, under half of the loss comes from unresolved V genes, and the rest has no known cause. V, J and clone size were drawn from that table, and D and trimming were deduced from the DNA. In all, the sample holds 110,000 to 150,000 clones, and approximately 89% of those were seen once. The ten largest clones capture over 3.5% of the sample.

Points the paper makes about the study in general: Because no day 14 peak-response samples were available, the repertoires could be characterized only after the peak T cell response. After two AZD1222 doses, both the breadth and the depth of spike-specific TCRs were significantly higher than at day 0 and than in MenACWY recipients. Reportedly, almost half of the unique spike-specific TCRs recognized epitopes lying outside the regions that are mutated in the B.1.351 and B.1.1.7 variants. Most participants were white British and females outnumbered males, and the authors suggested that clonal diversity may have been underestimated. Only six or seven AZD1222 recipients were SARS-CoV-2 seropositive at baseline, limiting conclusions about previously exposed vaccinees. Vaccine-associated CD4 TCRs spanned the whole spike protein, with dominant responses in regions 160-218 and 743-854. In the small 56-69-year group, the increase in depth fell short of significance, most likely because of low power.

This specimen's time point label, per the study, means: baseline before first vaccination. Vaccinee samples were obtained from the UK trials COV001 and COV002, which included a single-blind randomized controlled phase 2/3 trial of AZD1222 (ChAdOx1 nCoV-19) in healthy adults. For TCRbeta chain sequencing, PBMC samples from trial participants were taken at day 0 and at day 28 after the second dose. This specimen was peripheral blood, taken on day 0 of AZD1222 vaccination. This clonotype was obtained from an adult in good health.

The DNA sequence is given as TGTGCCAGCAGGGGATCCTTCGGAACCAACCATGGCTACACCTTC. This translates into CASRGSFGTNHGYTF. The V and J genes are TRBV11-1 and TRBJ1-2; no D gene can be assigned with confidence. The CDR3, from cysteine to phenylalanine, totals 15 residues. Of the read, only the CDR3 DNA is kept; its 45 bases are in frame from base 1. CDR1 SGHAT and CDR2 FQDESV are derived from the germline V gene (reference sequence). V is reduced by 6 bases and J by 6 bases, leaving a spacing of 20 bases between them.